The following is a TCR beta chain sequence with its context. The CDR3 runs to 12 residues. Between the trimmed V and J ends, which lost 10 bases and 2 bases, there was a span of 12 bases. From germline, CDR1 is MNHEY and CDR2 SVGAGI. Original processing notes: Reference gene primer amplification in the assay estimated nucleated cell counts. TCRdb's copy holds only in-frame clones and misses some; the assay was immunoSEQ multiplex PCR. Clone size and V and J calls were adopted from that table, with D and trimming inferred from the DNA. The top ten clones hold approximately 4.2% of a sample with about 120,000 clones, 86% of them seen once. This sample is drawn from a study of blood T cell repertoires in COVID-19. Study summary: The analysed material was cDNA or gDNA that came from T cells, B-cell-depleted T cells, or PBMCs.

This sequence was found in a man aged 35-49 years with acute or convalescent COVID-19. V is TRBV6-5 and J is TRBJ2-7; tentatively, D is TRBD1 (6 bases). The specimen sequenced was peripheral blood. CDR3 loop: CATQDRTYEQYF. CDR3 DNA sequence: TGTGCCACCCAGGACAGAACCTACGAGCAGTACTTC.